The 27 T cell receptor beta chains in this list originate from one sample, sequenced in a study of CD8 T cells in ankylosing spondylitis. Findings and caveats of the study: Characteristic, it appeared, of ankylosing spondylitis blood was a TCR beta motif of eight highly homologous variants.

Which antigens these TCRs recognize remains unknown. TCRdb redid the calling of the 5' RACE reads with MiXCR, one entry per CDR3 protein. The data show some 450,000 distinct CDR3 sequences, approximately 17% seen once. The material sequenced was blood, either unsorted or a sorted T cell fraction (not recorded which). The source of these receptors is a male donor with ankylosing spondylitis.

The chain joins TRBV6-6 to TRBJ1-2, with a weak D call TRBD1 (6 bases). The V gene lost 4 bases and the J gene lost 8 bases, with 14 bases spanning the gap. Germline V gene data show CDR1 as MNHNY and CDR2 as SVGAGI (reference sequence). The CDR3 sequence is 13 residues long. The CDR3 bases are TGTGCCAGCAGTTCGACAGGCTTCGAGGGCTACACCTTC. Translating gives CASSSTGFEGYTF.

The chain recombines TRBV7-2 with TRBJ1-5, with no clear D. The V end lost 5 bases, the J end lost 3 bases, and 14 bases lay between the germline ends. The CDR3 extends over 15 amino acids. Germline assignment: CDR1 SGHTA and CDR2 FQGNSA. CDR3 nucleotide sequence: TGTGCCAGCAGCCGCTGGGGTGTGGACAATCAGCCCCAGCATTTT. The encoded protein is CASSRWGVDNQPQHF.

The CDR3 region has the DNA TGTGCCAGCCGCACGGAGGGAGGTCATTTTGGCACTGAAGCTTTCTTT. Translating gives CASRTEGGHFGTEAFF. J is TRBJ1-1 and V is TRBV28; no reliable D call. The V and J ends lost 8 bases and 4 bases respectively, with 23 bases between them. The CDR3 contains 16 residues. Germline assignment: CDR1 MDHEN and CDR2 SYDVKM. The full variable domain, rest sourced from reference TRBV28 and TRBJ1-1, is DVKVTQSSRYLVKRTGEKVFLECVQDMDHENMFWYRQDPGLGLRLIYFSYDVKMKEKGDIPEGYSVSREKKERFSLILESASTNQTSMYLCASRTEGGHFGTEAFFGQGTRLTVV.

Points on this clonotype: The junction shows a germline mismatch at one end, possibly a read error. The CDR3 DNA sequence: TGTGCCAGCAGTTTATACCCCAGAGAACCTGAAAAACTGATTTTT. This sequence encodes CASSLYPREPEKLIF. The genes are TRBV12-3 or TRBV12-4 and TRBJ1-4, with unresolved D. The CDR3 runs 15 residues.

CDR3 DNA sequence: TGTGCCAGCAGTCCCCGGTTTGGGGACCCAACGGTCCATGGCAATCAGCCCCAGCATTTT. Encoded protein: CASSPRFGDPTVHGNQPQHF. The chain recombines TRBV27 with TRBJ1-5, with a weak D call TRBD1 (5 bases). The germline V gene has CDR1 MNHEY and CDR2 SMNVEV (reference sequence). The V and J ends lost 5 bases and 2 bases respectively, with 28 bases between them. The CDR3 spans 20 residues.

The V call is TRBV30, the J call TRBJ2-5; weak D call: TRBD1 (5 bases). Germline-derived CDR1 and CDR2 are GTSNPN and SVGIG (reference sequence). Trimming took off 4 bases at V and 1 base at J, with 10 bases between the two ends. The CDR3 totals 13 residues. CDR3 coding DNA: TGTGCCTGGAACCTTGGGGCCCAAGAGACCCAGTACTTC. It encodes CAWNLGAQETQYF.

This clonotype is a singleton in its sample. The rearrangement links TRBV3-1 to TRBJ2-3, with unresolved D. V was pared by 2 bases and J by 3 bases, with 12 bases between. Germline V gives CDR1 LGHDT, CDR2 YNNKEL (reference sequence). This CDR3 has 15 residues. CDR3 nucleotide sequence: TGTGCCAGCAGCCAAAGGGCCCGCAAAACAGATACGCAGTATTTT. Its protein is CASSQRARKTDTQYF.

The gene calls are TRBV9 and TRBJ1-1; 8 bases align to TRBD1. The germline CDR1 and CDR2 sequences are SGDLS and YYNGEE. This CDR3 has 16 residues. V trimming: 0 bases; J trimming: 2 bases; junction bases outside the gene matches: 6. This chain's CDR3 is CASSVVGQGGNTEAFF. The DNA for the CDR3 is TGTGCCAGCAGCGTAGTCGGACAGGGAGGAAACACTGAAGCTTTCTTT.

The gene calls are TRBV6-1 and TRBJ2-5, with D uncertain. The CDR3 is 14 amino acids. CDR1 is MNHNS and CDR2 is SASEGT in the germline V gene. The V gene lost 1 base and the J gene lost 5 bases, with 11 bases spanning the gap. CDR3 amino acids: CASSEGGKMETQYF. For the CDR3, the DNA is TGTGCCAGCAGTGAAGGGGGAAAGATGGAGACCCAGTACTTC.

In DNA form, the CDR3 reads TGCAGTGCTAGGTGGGCAGGACAGGGGTCGGTGAACACTGAAGCTTTCTTT. Its translation: CSARWAGQGSVNTEAFF. The V and J genes are TRBV20-1 and TRBJ1-1; 9 bases agree with TRBD1. The CDR3 has 17 residues. Trimming took 3 bases from V and 0 from J; bases not matched to a gene: 11. Per the germline V gene, CDR1 is DFQATT and CDR2 is SNEGSKA (reference sequence).

The gene calls are TRBV18 and TRBJ2-3; D ambiguous. This CDR3 is 14 amino acids long. Trimming took off 3 bases at V and 5 bases at J, with 12 bases between the two ends. Germline CDR1 KGHSH, CDR2 LQKENI. CDR3 residues: CASSPQHPQDTQYF. The CDR3 DNA reads as TGTGCCAGCTCACCCCAACATCCTCAAGATACGCAGTATTTT.

This clonotype has just a few counts. The gene calls are TRBV19 and TRBJ2-7; D might be TRBD1 (6 bases). Germline-derived CDR1 and CDR2 are LNHDA and SQIVND (reference sequence). The V and J ends lost 6 bases and 7 bases respectively, with 19 bases between them. The CDR3 extends over 14 amino acids. CDR3 amino acids: CASRMAGDLGEQYF. DNA of the CDR3: TGTGCCAGTAGAATGGCAGGGGACCTTGGGGAGCAGTACTTC.

The chain recombines TRBV25-1 with TRBJ2-3, with a possible D match to TRBD2 (6 bases). The V gene lost 3 bases and the J gene lost 6 bases, with 19 bases spanning the gap. The CDR3 totals 16 residues. CDR1 and CDR2 (germline): MGHDK, SYGVNS. CDR3 protein: CASSDVTSRGLDTQYF. The CDR3 bases are TGTGCCAGCAGTGATGTGACTAGTAGGGGCCTCGATACGCAGTATTTT. The full variable domain, its missing parts supplied by reference TRBV25-1 and TRBJ2-3, is EADIYQTPRYLVIGTGKKITLECSQTMGHDKMYWYQQDPGMELHLIHYSYGVNSTEKGDLSSESTVSRIRTEHFPLTLESARPSHTSQYLCASSDVTSRGLDTQYFGPGTRLTVL.

The rearrangement joins TRBV12-3 or TRBV12-4 to TRBJ2-2, with D maybe TRBD2 (5 bases). Trimming pared 6 bases from V and 6 bases from J, leaving 14 bases between. This CDR3 has 14 residues. Written as DNA, the CDR3 is TGTGCCAGCAGGAACACTAGATCCCCCGGGGAGCTGTTTTTT. Encoded protein: CASRNTRSPGELFF.

The chain joins TRBV2 to TRBJ1-5, with D possibly being TRBD1 (5 bases). CDR1 SNHLY and CDR2 FYNNEI come from the germline V gene. This CDR3 is built from 16 residues. Trimming stripped 3 bases from V and 3 bases from J, with 15 bases between. The CDR3 here is CASSDPGGPNNQPQHF. CDR3 DNA sequence: TGTGCCAGCAGTGACCCGGGGGGACCTAACAATCAGCCCCAGCATTTT. Combining the CDR3 with reference TRBV2 and TRBJ1-5 gives the whole variable domain EPEVTQTPSHQVTQMGQEVILRCVPISNHLYFYWYRQILGQKVEFLVSFYNNEISEKSEIFDDQFSVERPDGSNFTLKIRSTKLEDSAMYFCASSDPGGPNNQPQHFGDGTRLSIL.

In DNA form, the CDR3 reads TGTGCCAGCAGTTTCAAGGGAGTCTACGAGCAGTACTTC. Residues: CASSFKGVYEQYF. V and J are TRBV12-3 or TRBV12-4 and TRBJ2-7; D is perhaps TRBD2 (5 bases). Trimming shortened V by 3 bases and J by 3 bases, and 9 bases separated the two germline ends. This CDR3 spans 13 amino acids.

In this sample, this clonotype turned up a few times. The chain uses TRBV4-3 and TRBJ2-7, with TRBD1 as a possible D gene (5 bases). V was clipped by 0 bases and J by 2 bases, with 11 bases between them. Germline V gene sequence: CDR1 LGHNA, CDR2 YSLEER. This CDR3 has 15 amino acids. CDR3: CASSQDHRSPYEQYF. The CDR3 region has the DNA TGCGCCAGCAGCCAAGATCACAGGTCACCCTACGAGCAGTACTTC.

Only a few counts were recorded for this clonotype. This rearrangement joins TRBV5-6 to TRBJ2-3, with a possible D match to TRBD2 (6 bases). Trimming took off 3 bases at V and 2 bases at J, with 16 bases between the two ends. CDR3 length equals 16 residues. The germline V gene has CDR1 SGHDT and CDR2 YYEEEE. This CDR3 reads CASSWETGLSTDTQYF. The DNA of the CDR3 is TGTGCCAGCAGCTGGGAAACGGGACTTTCCACAGATACGCAGTATTTT.

The gene calls are TRBV6-5 and TRBJ1-2, with D maybe TRBD1 (5 bases). With 8 bases removed from V and 5 bases from J, the gap between germline ends came to 18 bases. Germline CDR1 is MNHEY and CDR2 is SVGAGI. The CDR3 contains 14 residues. This CDR3 reads CASRSTGTQYGYTF. The CDR3 nucleotides are TGTGCCAGCCGTTCCACCGGGACGCAATATGGCTACACCTTC.

This clonotype showed up just a few times. The gene calls are TRBV7-2 and TRBJ2-7; 7 bases map to TRBD2. The germline CDR1 and CDR2 sequences are SGHTA and FQGNSA. V was clipped by 5 bases and J by 5 bases; unmatched bases: 9. The CDR3 is made up of 14 amino acids. The CDR3 region has the DNA TGTGCCAGCAGCAGGTTGCGGGAGATGGACGAGCAGTACTTC. Its protein is CASSRLREMDEQYF.

This clonotype was seen only a few times. CDR3 sequence reads: CASSFGTATNEKLFF. CDR3 coding DNA: TGCGCCAGCAGCTTTGGGACAGCAACTAATGAAAAACTGTTTTTT. The V and J genes are TRBV5-1 and TRBJ1-4, with 7 nucleotides matching TRBD1. V trimming: 2 bases; J trimming: 0 bases; junction bases outside the gene matches: 1. The CDR3 totals 15 residues. The germline V gene encodes CDR1 SGHRS and CDR2 YFSETQ.

The gene calls are TRBV6-5 and TRBJ1-4, with 12 bases that match TRBD1. J gave up 12 bases and V 4 bases, and 3 bases lay outside the gene matches. Germline V gene data show CDR1 as MNHEY and CDR2 as SVGAGI. This CDR3 has 13 amino acids. CDR3 DNA sequence: TGTGCCAGCAGTTGGGACAGGGGGCGTGAACTGTTTTTT. The encoded protein is CASSWDRGRELFF.

This clonotype was observed a handful of times. The chain links TRBV7-2 to TRBJ2-1, with a possible D match to TRBD2 (5 bases). V shed 1 base and J shed 6 bases, with 10 bases lying between them. In germline, CDR1 is SGHTA, CDR2 FQGNSA. The CDR3 covers 14 residues. The CDR3, as DNA: TGTGCCAGCAGCTTAGACATAGCGCCCAATGAGCAGTTCTTC. It translates to CASSLDIAPNEQFF.

V gene TRBV4-2 combines with J gene TRBJ1-4, with D unclear. The CDR3 totals 15 residues. CDR1 and CDR2 (germline): LGHNA, YNFKEQ. Trimming removed 4 bases from V and 3 bases from J, with 12 bases in between. Here the CDR3 DNA reads TGTGCCAGCAGCCTGCCAGGTGGATCTAATGAAAAACTGTTTTTT. Translation: CASSLPGGSNEKLFF.

The table lists this clonotype with many counts. V is TRBV28 and J is TRBJ2-3, with D perhaps assigned TRBD1 or TRBD2 (5 bases each). From germline, CDR1 is MDHEN and CDR2 SYDVKM. V shed 8 bases and J shed 0 bases, with 18 bases lying between them. There are 16 residues in the CDR3. In DNA, the CDR3 is TGTGCCAGCCCCCCGGCCCAGGGACCGAGCACAGATACGCAGTATTTT. Protein product: CASPPAQGPSTDTQYF.

The V gene is TRBV25-1, the J gene TRBJ1-1; D unclear. Germline V gene lookup returns CDR1 MGHDK and CDR2 SYGVNS. The length of the CDR3 is 14 residues. V was shortened by 3 bases and J by 11 bases, with 19 bases between the two germline ends. The CDR3 loop is CASSEGGKLPGAFF. As DNA, the CDR3 is TGTGCCAGCAGTGAGGGAGGGAAACTGCCCGGGGCTTTCTTT.

The V call is TRBV15, the J call TRBJ2-4; 8 bases match TRBD2. The CDR3 runs 16 residues. Germline assignment: CDR1 LNHNV and CDR2 YYDKDF (reference sequence). J was trimmed by 1 base and V by 1 base; bases with no gene match: 3. CDR3 sequence: CATSRVLAGAKNIQYF. The CDR3 DNA reads TGTGCCACCAGCAGAGTGCTAGCGGGTGCCAAAAACATTCAGTACTTC.